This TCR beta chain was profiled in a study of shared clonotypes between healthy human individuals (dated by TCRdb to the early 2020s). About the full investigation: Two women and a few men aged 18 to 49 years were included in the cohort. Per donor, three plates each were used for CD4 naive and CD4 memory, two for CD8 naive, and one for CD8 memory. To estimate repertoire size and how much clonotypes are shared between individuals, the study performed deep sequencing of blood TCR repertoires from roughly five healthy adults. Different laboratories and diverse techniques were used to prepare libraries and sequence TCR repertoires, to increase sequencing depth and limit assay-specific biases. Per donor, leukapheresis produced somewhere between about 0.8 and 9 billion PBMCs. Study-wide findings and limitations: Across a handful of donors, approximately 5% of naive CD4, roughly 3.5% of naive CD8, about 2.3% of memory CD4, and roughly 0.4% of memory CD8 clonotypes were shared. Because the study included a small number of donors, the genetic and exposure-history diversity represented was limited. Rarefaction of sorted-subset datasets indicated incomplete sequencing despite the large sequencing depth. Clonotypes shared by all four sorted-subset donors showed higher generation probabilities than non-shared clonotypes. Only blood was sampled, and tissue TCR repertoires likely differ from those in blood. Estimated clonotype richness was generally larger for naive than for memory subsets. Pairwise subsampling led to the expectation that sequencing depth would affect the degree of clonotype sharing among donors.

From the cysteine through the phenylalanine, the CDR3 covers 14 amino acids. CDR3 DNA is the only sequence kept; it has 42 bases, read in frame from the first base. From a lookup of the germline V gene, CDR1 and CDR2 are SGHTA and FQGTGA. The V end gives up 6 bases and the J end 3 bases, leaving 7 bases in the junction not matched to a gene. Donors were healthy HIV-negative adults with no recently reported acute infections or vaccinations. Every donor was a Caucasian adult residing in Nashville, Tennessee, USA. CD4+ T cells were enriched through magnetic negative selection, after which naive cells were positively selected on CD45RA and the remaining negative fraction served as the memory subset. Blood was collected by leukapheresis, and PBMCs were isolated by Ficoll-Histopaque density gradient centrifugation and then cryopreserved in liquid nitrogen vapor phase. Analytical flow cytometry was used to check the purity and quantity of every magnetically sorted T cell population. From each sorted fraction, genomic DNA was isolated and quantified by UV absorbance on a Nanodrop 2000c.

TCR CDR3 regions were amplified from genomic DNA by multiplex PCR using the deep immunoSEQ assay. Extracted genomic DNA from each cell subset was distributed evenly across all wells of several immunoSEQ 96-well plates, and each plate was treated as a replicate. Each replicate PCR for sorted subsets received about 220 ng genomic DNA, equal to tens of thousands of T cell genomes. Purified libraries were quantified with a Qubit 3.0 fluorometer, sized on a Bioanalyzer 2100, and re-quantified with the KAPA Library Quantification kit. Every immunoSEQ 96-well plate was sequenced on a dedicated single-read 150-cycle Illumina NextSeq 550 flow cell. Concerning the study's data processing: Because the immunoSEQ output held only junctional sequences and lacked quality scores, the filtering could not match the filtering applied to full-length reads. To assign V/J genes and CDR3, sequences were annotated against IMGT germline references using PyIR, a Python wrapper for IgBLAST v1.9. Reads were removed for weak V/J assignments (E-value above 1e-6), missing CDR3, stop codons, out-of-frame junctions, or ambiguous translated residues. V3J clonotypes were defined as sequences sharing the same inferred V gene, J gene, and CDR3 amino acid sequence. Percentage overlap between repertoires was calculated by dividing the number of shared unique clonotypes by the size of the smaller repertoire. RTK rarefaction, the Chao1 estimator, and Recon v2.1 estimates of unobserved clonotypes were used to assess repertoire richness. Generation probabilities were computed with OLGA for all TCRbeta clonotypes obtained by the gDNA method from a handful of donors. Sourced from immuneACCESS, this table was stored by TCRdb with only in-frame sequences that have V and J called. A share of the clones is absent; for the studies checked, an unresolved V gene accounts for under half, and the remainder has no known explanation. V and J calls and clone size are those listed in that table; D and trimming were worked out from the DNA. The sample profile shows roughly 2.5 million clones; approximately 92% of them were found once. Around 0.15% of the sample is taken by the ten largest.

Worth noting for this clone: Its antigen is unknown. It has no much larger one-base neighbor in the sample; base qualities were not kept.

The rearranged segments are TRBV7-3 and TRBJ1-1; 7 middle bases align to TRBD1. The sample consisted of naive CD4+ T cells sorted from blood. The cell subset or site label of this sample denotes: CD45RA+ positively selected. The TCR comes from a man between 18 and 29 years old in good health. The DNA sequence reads TGTGCCAGCAGTCGACAGGGTGCGGACACTGAAGCTTTCTTT. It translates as CASSRQGADTEAFF.